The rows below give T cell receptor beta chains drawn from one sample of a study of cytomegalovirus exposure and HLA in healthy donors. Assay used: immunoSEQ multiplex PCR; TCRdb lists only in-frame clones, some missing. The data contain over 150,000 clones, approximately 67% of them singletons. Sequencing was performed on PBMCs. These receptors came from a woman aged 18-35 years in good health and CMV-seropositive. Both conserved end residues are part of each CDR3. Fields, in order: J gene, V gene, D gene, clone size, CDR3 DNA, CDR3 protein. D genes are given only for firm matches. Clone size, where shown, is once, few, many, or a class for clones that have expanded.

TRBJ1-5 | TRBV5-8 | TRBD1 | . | TGTGCCAGCAGCTTGGCCCCCGGGACAGGGAATCAGCCCCAGCATTTT | CASSLAPGTGNQPQHF
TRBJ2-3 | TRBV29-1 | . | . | TGCAGCGTTACTACAGAGGGGGTTTGGGGCACAGATACGCAGTATTTT | CSVTTEGVWGTDTQYF
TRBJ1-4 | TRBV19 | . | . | TGTGCCAGTAGTATAGTAACAGCTTTTGCAACTAATGAAAAACTGTTTTTT | CASSIVTAFATNEKLFF
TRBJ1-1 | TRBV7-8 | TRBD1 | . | TGTGCCAGCAGCTACAGGGACAGGAATGAAGTGAAAGGGAACACTGAAGCTTTCTTT | CASSYRDRNEVKGNTEAFF
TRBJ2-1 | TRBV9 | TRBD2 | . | TGTGCCAGCAGCCAAGAGGCGGGAGGGTCCAATGAGCAGTTCTTC | CASSQEAGGSNEQFF
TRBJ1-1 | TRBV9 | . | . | TGTGCCAGCAGCGCAGGGGTTCGGGACACTGAAGCTTTCTTT | CASSAGVRDTEAFF
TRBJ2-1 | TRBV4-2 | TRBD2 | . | TGTGCCAGCAGCCAAGACCAGCTAGCGGGGGGGCGGGAGCAGTTCTTC | CASSQDQLAGGREQFF
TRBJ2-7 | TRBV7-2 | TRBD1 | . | TGTGCCAGCAGCTTAGCGAAGGGGGCTAGTTACGAGCAGTACTTC | CASSLAKGASYEQYF
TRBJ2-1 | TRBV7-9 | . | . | TGTGCCAGCAGCTTAGCGTGGGTTGGCCAGCGGAAGGATGAGCAGTTCTTC | CASSLAWVGQRKDEQFF
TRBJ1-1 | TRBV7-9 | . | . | TGTGCCAGCAGCGGGCCCCAGTGGGACACGGCCCTTGAAGCTTTCTTT | CASSGPQWDTALEAFF
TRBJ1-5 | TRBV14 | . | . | TGTGCCAGCAGCCAAGGAGAGTATCAGCCCCAGCATTTT | CASSQGEYQPQHF
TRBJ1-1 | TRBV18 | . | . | TGTGCCAGCTCCTCCGGGGTGGATACTGAAGCTTTCTTT | CASSSGVDTEAFF
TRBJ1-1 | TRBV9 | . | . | TGTGCCAGCAGCGTGGCGTCGGGGTTCACTGAAGCTTTCTTT | CASSVASGFTEAFF
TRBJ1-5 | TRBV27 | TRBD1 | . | TGTGCCAGCAGGCCCAGGGGGATAATCAGTCAGCCCCAGCATTTT | CASRPRGIISQPQHF
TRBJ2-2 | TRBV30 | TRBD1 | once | TGTGCCTGGAGTTCGGGACAGGGGATCACCGGGGAGCTGTTTTTT | CAWSSGQGITGELFF
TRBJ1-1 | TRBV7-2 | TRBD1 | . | TGTGCCAGCAGCCCGCACACAATTCAGGGGGCGCACACTGAAGCTTTCTTT | CASSPHTIQGAHTEAFF
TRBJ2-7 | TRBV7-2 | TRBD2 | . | TGTGCCAGCAGCTTAGGGGCTAGCGGGAGACACGAGCAGTACTTC | CASSLGASGRHEQYF
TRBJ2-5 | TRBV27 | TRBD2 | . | TGTGCCAGCAGTTTGGGGGAGGGGTTGGAAGAGACCCAGTACTTC | CASSLGEGLEETQYF
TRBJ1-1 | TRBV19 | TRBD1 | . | TGTGCCAGTAGTGAGACAGGGTCGAGCAGCACTGAAGCTTTCTTT | CASSETGSSSTEAFF
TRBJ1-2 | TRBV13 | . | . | TGTGCCAGCAGCTTTCGGGGGTCTAGCTATGGCTACACCTTC | CASSFRGSSYGYTF
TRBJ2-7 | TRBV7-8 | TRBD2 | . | TGTGCCAGCAGCTTAGGGGGAGGGGCTCCATACGAGCAGTACTTC | CASSLGGGAPYEQYF
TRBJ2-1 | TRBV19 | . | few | TGTGCCAGTACGCGGTGGGCGGGCGACAATGAGCAGTTCTTC | CASTRWAGDNEQFF
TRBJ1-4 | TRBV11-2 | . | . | TGTGCCAGCAGAGAATCCGGGATGACTAATGAAAAACTGTTTTTT | CASRESGMTNEKLFF
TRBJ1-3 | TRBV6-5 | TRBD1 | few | TGTGCCACCTTAGACAGGGCAACTGGAAACACCATATATTTT | CATLDRATGNTIYF
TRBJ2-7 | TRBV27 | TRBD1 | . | TGTGCCAGCAGTTTGGTTCCTTGGGGACAGGGGAAGGACGAGCAGTACTTC | CASSLVPWGQGKDEQYF
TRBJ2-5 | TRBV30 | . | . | TGTGCCTGGAGTGTAAGGGGCGAGACCCAGTACTTC | CAWSVRGETQYF
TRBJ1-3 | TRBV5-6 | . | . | TGTGCCAGCAGCTTTTGGCGGAACACTGGAAACACCATATATTTT | CASSFWRNTGNTIYF
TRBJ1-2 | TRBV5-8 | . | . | TGTGCCAGCAGTCGGAGCGTTCCTGGTAACACCTTC | CASSRSVPGNTF
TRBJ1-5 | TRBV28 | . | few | TGTGCCAGCAGTTTAATAGGAGGCAATCAGCCCCAGCATTTT | CASSLIGGNQPQHF
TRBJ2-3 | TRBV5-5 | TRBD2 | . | TGTGCCAGCAGCTGGATGCTAGCGGGGGGTCGAACAGATACGCAGTATTTT | CASSWMLAGGRTDTQYF
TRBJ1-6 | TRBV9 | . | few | TGTGCCAGCAGCGTAACAGGACACGCCAATAATTCACCCCTCCACTTT | CASSVTGHANNSPLHF
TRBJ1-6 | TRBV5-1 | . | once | TGCGCCAGCAGCTTGTCTTCAGGGGAGATACCCCTCCACTTT | CASSLSSGEIPLHF
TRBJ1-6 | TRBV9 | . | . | TGTGCCAGCAGCGTAACTACGAATTCACCCCTCCACTTT | CASSVTTNSPLHF
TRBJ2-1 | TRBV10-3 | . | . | TGTGCCATCAGTGAAGGGAGGAATGAGCAGTTCTTC | CAISEGRNEQFF
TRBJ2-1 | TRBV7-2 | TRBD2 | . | TGTGCCAGCAGCCTTACCGGGACTAGCTCCAATGAGCAGTTCTTC | CASSLTGTSSNEQFF
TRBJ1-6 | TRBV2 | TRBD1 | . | TGTGCCAGCAGTGAGGCCGGGACAGACTCCTATAATTCCCCCCTCCACTTT | CASSEAGTDSYNSPLHF
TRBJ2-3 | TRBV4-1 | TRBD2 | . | TGCGCCAGCAGCCAAGGACTGGCGGGAGGGCCCATAGATACGCAGTATTTT | CASSQGLAGGPIDTQYF
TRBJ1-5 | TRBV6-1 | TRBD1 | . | TGTGCCAGGGACAGGGAATATCAGCCCCAGCATTTT | CARDREYQPQHF
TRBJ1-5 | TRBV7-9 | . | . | TGTGCCAGCAGCTTTGGTGGGGGGAGCAATCAGCCCCAGCATTTT | CASSFGGGSNQPQHF
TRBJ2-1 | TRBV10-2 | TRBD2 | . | TGCGCCAGCCAAATAGCGGGAGGGGACTACAATGAGCAGTTCTTC | CASQIAGGDYNEQFF
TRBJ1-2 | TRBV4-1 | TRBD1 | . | TGCGCCAGCAGCCCGGACAGGGACTATGGCTACACCTTC | CASSPDRDYGYTF
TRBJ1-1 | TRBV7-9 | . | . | TGTGCCAGCACCGGGGGAGTGAACACTGAAGCTTTCTTT | CASTGGVNTEAFF
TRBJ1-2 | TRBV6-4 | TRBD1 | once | TGTGCCAGCAGTGACGGGCAGGGGGACGGCTATGGCTACACCTTC | CASSDGQGDGYGYTF
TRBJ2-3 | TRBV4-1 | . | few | TGCGCCAGCAGCCAAGATGGTGCGGGGAGCACAGATACGCAGTATTTT | CASSQDGAGSTDTQYF
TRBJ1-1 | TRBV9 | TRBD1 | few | TGTGCCAGCAGCGTAGGGGACAGCTACACTGAAGCTTTCTTT | CASSVGDSYTEAFF
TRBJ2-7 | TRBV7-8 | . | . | TGTGCCAGCAGCTTAGATTATCCCTACGAGCAGTACTTC | CASSLDYPYEQYF
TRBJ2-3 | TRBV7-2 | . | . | TGTGCCAGCAGCGCTAATATTATCCGACAGACAGATACGCAGTATTTT | CASSANIIRQTDTQYF
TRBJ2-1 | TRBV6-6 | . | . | TGTGCCAGCAGTTTCTCAGGGAGCTCCTACAATGAGCAGTTCTTC | CASSFSGSSYNEQFF
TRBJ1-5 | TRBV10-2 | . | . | TGCGCCAGCAGAGGAGACAGCCATCAGCCCCAGCATTTT | CASRGDSHQPQHF
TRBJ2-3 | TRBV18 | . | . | TGTGCCAGCTCACCAGCTAGTAATGCTGATACGCAGTATTTT | CASSPASNADTQYF
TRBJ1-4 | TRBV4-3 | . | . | TGCGCCAGCAGCCAGTCAGGGTCAACTAATGAAAAACTGTTTTTT | CASSQSGSTNEKLFF
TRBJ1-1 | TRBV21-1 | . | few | TGTGCCAGCAGCAAAGCGCAGGGGGGTGAGTACACTGAAGCTTTCTTT | CASSKAQGGEYTEAFF